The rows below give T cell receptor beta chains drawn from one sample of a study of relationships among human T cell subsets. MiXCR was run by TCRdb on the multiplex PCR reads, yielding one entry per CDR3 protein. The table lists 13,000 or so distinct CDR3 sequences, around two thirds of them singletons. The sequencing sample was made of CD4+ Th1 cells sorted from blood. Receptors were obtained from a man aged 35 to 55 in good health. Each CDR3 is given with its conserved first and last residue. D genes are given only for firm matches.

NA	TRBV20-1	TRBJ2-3	CSATEGLSGEDTQYF
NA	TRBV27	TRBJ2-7	CASSLSGASYEQYF
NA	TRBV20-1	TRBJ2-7	CSARDEGTLEQYF
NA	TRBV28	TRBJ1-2	CASRIGPTYGYTF
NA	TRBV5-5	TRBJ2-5	CASSFTGSRETQYF
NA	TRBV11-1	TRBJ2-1	CASSRDRLDDEQFF
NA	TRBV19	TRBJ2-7	CASSDGSRYEQYF
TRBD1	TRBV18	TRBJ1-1	CASSVQGFAEAFF
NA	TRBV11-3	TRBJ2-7	CASSLDPASYYEQYF
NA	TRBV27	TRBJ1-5	CASSLTGLEPQHF
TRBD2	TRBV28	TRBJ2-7	CASSPGVAGRSEQYF
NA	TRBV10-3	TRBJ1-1	CAISDANRPVEAFF
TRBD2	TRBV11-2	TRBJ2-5	CASSPSSSGETQYF
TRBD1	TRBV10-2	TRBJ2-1	CASRRTGNEQFF
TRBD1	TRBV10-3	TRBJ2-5	CAISESRGQGQETQYF
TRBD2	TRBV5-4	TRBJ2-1	CASSLSSGRAGNEQFF
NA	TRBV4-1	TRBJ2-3	CASSQGAGARGTQYF
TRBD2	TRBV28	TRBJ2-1	CASSPSGGAVNEQFF
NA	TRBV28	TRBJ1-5	CASSRVGNQPQHF
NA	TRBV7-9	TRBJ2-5	CASSFGGAETQYF
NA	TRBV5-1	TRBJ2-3	CARRPGGPDTQYF
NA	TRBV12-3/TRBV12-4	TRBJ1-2	CASSSPSTDYNYGYTF
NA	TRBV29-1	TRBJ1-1	CSVARGNTEAFF
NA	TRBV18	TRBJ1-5	CASSTGTNSNQPQHF
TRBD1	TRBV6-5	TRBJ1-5	CASSPGTGGNQPQHF
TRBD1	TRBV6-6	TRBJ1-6	CASSTSRTGLNSPLHF
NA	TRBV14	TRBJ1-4	CASSRNPRVGGEKLFF
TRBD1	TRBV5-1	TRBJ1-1	CASSRAGQGAREAFF
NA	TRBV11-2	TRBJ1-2	CASSLGGNYGYTF
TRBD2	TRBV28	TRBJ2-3	CASSPRLAALNTQYF
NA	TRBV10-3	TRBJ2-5	CAIGRGLQETQYF
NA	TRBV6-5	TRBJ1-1	CASSWIGMNTEAFF
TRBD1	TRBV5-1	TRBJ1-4	CASSKGQGLTTNEKLFF
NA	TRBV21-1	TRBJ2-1	CASSRATGPFF
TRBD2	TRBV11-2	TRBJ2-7	CASSRTSGGAHEQYF
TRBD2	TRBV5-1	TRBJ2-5	CASSLAGLAGETQYF
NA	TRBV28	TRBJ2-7	CASSPGQSYEQYF
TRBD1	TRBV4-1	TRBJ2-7	CASSHPGQGTTYEQYF
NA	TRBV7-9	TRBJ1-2	CASSPGTDTGGYTF
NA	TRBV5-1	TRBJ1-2	CASSPELGGYYGYTF
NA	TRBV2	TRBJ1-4	CASSPGSEKLFF
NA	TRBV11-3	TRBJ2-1	CASSLGGGGYNEQFF
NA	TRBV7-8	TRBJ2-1	CASSLDPLGGGYNEQFF
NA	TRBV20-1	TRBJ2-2	CSAVASARSGELFF
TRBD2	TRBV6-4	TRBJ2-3	CASSDKAGSTDTQYF
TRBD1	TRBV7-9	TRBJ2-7	CASSFPGQGNEEQYF
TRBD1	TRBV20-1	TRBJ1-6	CSARGETGTSPLHF